These T cell receptor beta chains were read from a single sample in a study of shared clonotypes between healthy human individuals. Profiled with immunoSEQ multiplex PCR; TCRdb holds only in-frame clones, not every one. The table has fewer than 1 million clones, about 96% seen once. Source material: naive CD8+ T cells sorted from blood. The receptors stem from a man under 40 in good health. Both conserved end residues are trimmed from each CDR3. A D gene is named only where the DNA matches it firmly.

v_call,d_call,cdr3_aa
TRBV27,TRBD2,ASSFLISGRGDEQY
TRBV12-5,NA,ASGLGGGNEQF
TRBV6-4,NA,ASSDRYTDTQY
TRBV7-9,NA,ASSSPLADGVRYEQF
TRBV10-3,NA,AIMSTGEQY
TRBV7-9,TRBD2,ASSQWTSATDTQY
TRBV28,TRBD1,ASTPQHPGDRDLAGELF
TRBV7-8,TRBD1,ASSRTGVQETQY
TRBV2,NA,ASSDPRFGGRDVNTQY
TRBV7-9,TRBD1,ALGGGSGSVTEQY
TRBV5-1,NA,ASSLEGLGPTDTQY
TRBV13,NA,ASSSTFGVTGELF
TRBV7-2,NA,ASSLEPGRSNYGYT
TRBV5-1,TRBD1,ASSLVIPGQRNTGELF
TRBV7-9,NA,ASSLAQGLDYEQY
TRBV27,NA,ASSLYPWNTGELF
TRBV6-4,NA,ASCRRTPSSYEQY
TRBV2,NA,ASTDTQYYGYT
TRBV5-4,TRBD1,ASSFGTGFGDTEAF
TRBV9,TRBD1,ASRQGLYGYT